Presented here are 19 T cell receptor beta chains from one specimen sequenced in a study of early T cells in non-severe SARS-CoV-2 infection. TCRdb redid the calling of the 5' RACE reads with MiXCR, one entry per CDR3 protein. Found here are tens of thousands of distinct CDR3 sequences, about 13% of them singletons; the top ten hold approximately 5%. Sequenced material: whole blood. The receptors were sampled from an adult who was a healthcare worker with PCR-confirmed SARS-CoV-2 infection or an uninfected control (not recorded which).

This clonotype was seen ten or more times. This sequence joins TRBV29-1 and TRBJ2-1; D ambiguous. The CDR3 runs to 13 residues. The germline V gene encodes CDR1 SQVTM and CDR2 ANQGSEA. This CDR3 is CSARTVKINEQFF. CDR3 coding DNA: TGCAGTGCCCGGACGGTAAAGATTAATGAGCAGTTCTTC.

This clonotype has at least ten counts. The chain recombines TRBV4-1 with TRBJ1-2; D may be TRBD1 (5 bases). Germline V CDR1 and CDR2: MGHRA, YSYEKL. There are 14 residues in the CDR3. Trimming took 1 base from V and 0 from J, leaving 6 bases between them. Here the CDR3 DNA reads TGCGCCAGCAGCCAAGGGGGCCCTAACTATGGCTACACCTTC. Encoded protein: CASSQGGPNYGYTF.

This clonotype was counted ten times or more. The rearrangement uses TRBV7-9 and TRBJ2-2; no firm D call. Per germline, CDR1 SEHNR and CDR2 FQNEAQ (reference sequence). Trimming took off 5 bases at V and 3 bases at J, with 4 bases between the two ends. This CDR3 has 12 amino acids. CDR3 in DNA: TGTGCCAGCAGCATATACACCGGGGAGCTGTTTTTT. Its translation is CASSIYTGELFF.

This clonotype was counted at least ten times. The V gene is TRBV7-9, the J gene TRBJ2-1, with 10 nucleotides matching TRBD1. CDR3 size: 15 residues. The ends lost 5 bases at V and 7 bases at J; junction bases unmatched: 8. Per the germline V gene, CDR1 is SEHNR and CDR2 is FQNEAQ (reference sequence). The CDR3 DNA is TGTGCCAGCAGCCTTAAAGGGACAGGGGAGAATGAGCAGTTCTTC. Its translation: CASSLKGTGENEQFF.

This clonotype was seen a handful of times. The gene calls are TRBV7-3 and TRBJ2-1; no clear D gene. Germline V gene lookup returns CDR1 SGHTA and CDR2 FQGTGA. V was trimmed by 5 bases and J by 0 bases, leaving 11 bases between them. The CDR3 spans 15 residues. The CDR3 DNA follows: TGTGCCAGCAGCCCGACTTGGAGCTCCTACAATGAGCAGTTCTTC. Protein: CASSPTWSSYNEQFF.

The chain joins TRBV7-2 to TRBJ2-7; TRBD1 matches 9 bases. The CDR3 runs 15 residues. The V segment lost 5 bases and the J segment 3 bases; nucleotides outside the gene matches: 8. Germline-derived CDR1 and CDR2 are SGHTA and FQGNSA. DNA for the CDR3: TGTGCCAGCAGCCCTATCCGGACAGGGGTCTACGAGCAGTACTTC. This sequence encodes CASSPIRTGVYEQYF.

There are many counts of this clonotype. This chain uses TRBV5-1 with TRBJ2-3; D remains ambiguous. The V end was cut by 0 bases, the J end by 7 bases, with 6 bases between. The CDR3 is 12 residues long. The germline CDR1 and CDR2 sequences are SGHRS and YFSETQ. The CDR3 reads CASSLEGHTQYF. As DNA, the CDR3 is TGCGCCAGCAGCTTGGAAGGGCATACGCAGTATTTT.

The gene calls are TRBV19 and TRBJ2-2; 7 nucleotides align to TRBD1. The V segment lost 6 bases and the J segment 0 bases; nucleotides outside the gene matches: 4. CDR1 LNHDA and CDR2 SQIVND come from the germline V gene (reference sequence). This CDR3 is 15 amino acids long. CDR3 protein: CASSRDRTNTGELFF. In nucleotides, the CDR3 is TGTGCCAGTAGCAGGGACAGAACGAACACCGGGGAGCTGTTTTTT.

The chain couples TRBV29-1 to TRBJ2-3; TRBD2 is a possible D gene (5 bases). This CDR3 is 12 amino acids long. The germline CDR1 and CDR2 sequences are SQVTM and ANQGSEA. V lost 2 bases, J lost 4 bases, and 7 bases lay in between. The DNA for the CDR3 is TGCAGCGTTGAAAGAGGGTCAGATACGCAGTATTTT. Translating it yields CSVERGSDTQYF.

This clonotype was recorded a few times. A much larger clonotype is one base distant, so this may be a read error. This chain links TRBV7-6 with TRBJ2-7; 8 nucleotides align to TRBD2. This CDR3 region has 12 residues. The ends lost 5 bases at V and 6 bases at J; junction bases unmatched: 3. The germline gives CDR1 SGHVS, CDR2 FNYEAQ. DNA for the CDR3: TGTGCCAGCAGCGTCGGGAGGGGCGAGCAGTACTTC. It codes for CASSVGRGEQYF.

This clonotype occurred many times. The chain couples TRBV12-3 or TRBV12-4 to TRBJ1-5; TRBD1 matches at 8 bases. The CDR3 runs to 14 residues. V lost 3 bases, J lost 5 bases, and 3 bases stayed unmatched. CDR3 region: CASSLGTGDQPQHF. The CDR3 DNA reads as TGTGCCAGCAGTTTGGGGACAGGCGATCAGCCCCAGCATTTT.

This clonotype was detected only a few times. The chain couples TRBV7-9 to TRBJ2-3; D call uncertain. The germline CDR1 and CDR2 sequences are SEHNR and FQNEAQ (reference sequence). The CDR3 loop spans 15 amino acids. With 3 bases removed from V and 1 base from J, the gap between germline ends came to 11 bases. In nucleotides, the CDR3 is TGTGCCAGCAGCTTGAGTCTACCGGGCACAGATACGCAGTATTTT. Protein product: CASSLSLPGTDTQYF.

In its sample, this clonotype was seen a few times. The chain recombines TRBV11-2 with TRBJ2-5; 7 nucleotides match TRBD1. The germline CDR1 and CDR2 sequences are SGHAT and FQNNGV. J lost 9 bases, V lost 5 bases, and 9 bases had no gene match. The CDR3 runs to 13 residues. The CDR3 is CASSMDRLISQYF. DNA for the CDR3: TGTGCCAGCAGCATGGACAGGCTTATTTCCCAGTACTTC.

CDR3 coding DNA: TGTGCCAGTAGTATGAGGACAGGGGGTTCTTTCTTT. It is translated as CASSMRTGGSFF. The chain employs TRBV19 and TRBJ1-1, with 10 bases that match TRBD1. The CDR3 consists of 12 residues. Germline assignment: CDR1 LNHDA and CDR2 SQIVND (reference sequence). The V and J ends lost 3 bases and 12 bases, in that order; junction bases with no gene match: 4.

This clonotype was picked up many times. The V and J genes are TRBV7-9 and TRBJ2-3; TRBD2 agrees at 11 bases. The J segment lost 0 bases and the V segment lost 2 bases, leaving 1 base of the junction unmatched. CDR3 length equals 16 residues. Germline assignment: CDR1 SEHNR and CDR2 FQNEAQ (reference sequence). Here the CDR3 reads CASSLTSGRSTDTQYF. CDR3 DNA: TGTGCCAGCAGCTTAACTAGCGGGAGAAGCACAGATACGCAGTATTTT.

The chain links TRBV20-1 to TRBJ1-1, with 9 bases that match TRBD1. This CDR3 is built from 14 residues. Unmatched junction bases numbered 7, after V lost 3 bases and J lost 5 bases. Germline V gene lookup returns CDR1 DFQATT and CDR2 SNEGSKA (reference sequence). CDR3 in amino acids: CSARTGGPGTEAFF. In DNA form, the CDR3 reads TGCAGTGCTAGGACAGGGGGTCCAGGTACTGAAGCTTTCTTT.

DNA of the CDR3: TGTGCCAGCAGCGTAGGGGGATTAACGACCGGGGAGCTGTTTTTT. It specifies CASSVGGLTTGELFF. V and J are TRBV9 and TRBJ2-2, with D unresolved. Deletions cut 0 bases from V and 5 bases from J, with 11 bases between. The CDR3 extends over 15 amino acids. The germline V gene has CDR1 SGDLS and CDR2 YYNGEE.

This clonotype was seen at least ten times. The chain has TRBV4-2 and TRBJ1-1; D is uncertain. CDR3 length: 15 amino acids. CDR1 and CDR2 (germline): LGHNA, YNFKEQ. V dropped 6 bases and J dropped 0 bases, with 14 bases sitting between them. The chain's CDR3 is CASRPRSQVNTEAFF. The CDR3 DNA is TGTGCCAGCAGACCCAGGTCCCAGGTGAACACTGAAGCTTTCTTT.

This chain joins TRBV5-4 and TRBJ1-1, with D hard to call. Between the trimmed V and J ends, which lost 2 bases and 1 base, there was a span of 12 bases. The CDR3 is 15 residues long. Germline V gene sequence: CDR1 SGHNT, CDR2 YYREEE (reference sequence). The CDR3 DNA sequence: TGTGCCAGCAGCTTCTCCCTCAATTCGAACACTGAAGCTTTCTTT. This codes for CASSFSLNSNTEAFF.